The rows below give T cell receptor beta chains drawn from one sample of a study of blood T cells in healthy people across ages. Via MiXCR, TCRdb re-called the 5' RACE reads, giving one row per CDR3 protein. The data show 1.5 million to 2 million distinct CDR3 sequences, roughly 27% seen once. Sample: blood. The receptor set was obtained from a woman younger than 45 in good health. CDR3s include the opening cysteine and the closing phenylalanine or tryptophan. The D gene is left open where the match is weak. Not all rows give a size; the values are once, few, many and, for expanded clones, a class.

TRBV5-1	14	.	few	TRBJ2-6	CASGAEPGANVLTF	TGCGCCAGTGGGGCGGAACCTGGGGCCAACGTCCTGACTTTC
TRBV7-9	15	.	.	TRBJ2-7	CASSSSQTPSYEQYF	TGTGCCAGCAGCTCTTCTCAGACACCCTCCTACGAGCAGTACTTC
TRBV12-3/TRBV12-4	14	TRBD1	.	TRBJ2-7	CASSFGTETYEQYF	TGTGCCAGCAGTTTTGGGACAGAGACCTACGAGCAGTACTTC
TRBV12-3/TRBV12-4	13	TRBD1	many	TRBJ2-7	CASRGQGVDEQYF	TGTGCCAGCAGAGGACAGGGGGTTGATGAGCAGTACTTC
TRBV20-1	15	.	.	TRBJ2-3	CSAPTQAYGTDTQYF	TGCAGTGCTCCGACGCAAGCGTACGGCACAGATACGCAGTATTTT
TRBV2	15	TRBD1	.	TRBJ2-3	CASSQLRDSSDTQYF	TGTGCCAGCAGCCAACTCCGGGACAGCTCAGATACGCAGTATTTT
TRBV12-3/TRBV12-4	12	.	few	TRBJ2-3	CASSGVMGTQYF	TGTGCCAGCAGTGGGGTCATGGGTACGCAGTATTTT
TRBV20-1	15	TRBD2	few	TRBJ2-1	CSASTLAGDLARQFF	TGCAGTGCGTCTACGCTAGCGGGAGACCTGGCGCGGCAGTTCTTC
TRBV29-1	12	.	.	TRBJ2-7	CSVVPSAGEQYF	TGCAGCGTTGTCCCTTCCGCGGGGGAGCAGTACTTC
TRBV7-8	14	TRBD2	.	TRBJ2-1	CASSLGTSGNGQFF	TGTGCCAGCAGCTTAGGGACTAGCGGGAATGGGCAGTTCTTC
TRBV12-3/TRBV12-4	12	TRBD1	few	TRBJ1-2	CASGWTGQGYTF	TGTGCCAGCGGTTGGACAGGGCAGGGCTACACCTTC
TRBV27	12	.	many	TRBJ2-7	CASRDYSYEQYF	TGTGCCAGCAGGGACTACTCCTACGAGCAGTACTTC
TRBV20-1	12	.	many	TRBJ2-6	CSAIGGANVLTF	TGCAGTGCTATTGGTGGGGCCAACGTCCTGACTTTC
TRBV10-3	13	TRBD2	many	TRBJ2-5	CAISGGSHETQYF	TGTGCCATCAGTGGCGGGAGCCACGAGACCCAGTACTTC
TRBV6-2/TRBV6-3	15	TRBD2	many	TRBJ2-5	CASRRTSGSPETQYF	TGTGCCAGCAGGCGGACTAGCGGGAGTCCAGAGACCCAGTACTTC
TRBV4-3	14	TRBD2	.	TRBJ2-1	CASSRQREGYEQFF	TGCGCCAGCAGCCGACAGCGGGAGGGCTATGAGCAGTTCTTC
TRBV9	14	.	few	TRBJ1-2	CASSVDVGRYGYTF	TGTGCCAGCAGCGTAGATGTGGGGAGGTATGGCTACACCTTC
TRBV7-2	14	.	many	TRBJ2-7	CASIVHGAGYEQYF	TGTGCCAGCATCGTTCATGGGGCGGGCTACGAGCAGTACTTC
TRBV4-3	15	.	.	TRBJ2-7	CASSRLVGEPYEQYF	TGCGCCAGCAGCCGACTAGTGGGAGAACCCTACGAGCAGTACTTC
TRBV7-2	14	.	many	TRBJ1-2	CASSFDQGRYGYTF	TGTGCCAGCAGCTTCGACCAGGGGCGCTATGGCTACACCTTC
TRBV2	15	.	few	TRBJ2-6	CAGTQQISGANVLTF	TGTGCCGGGACCCAGCAGATCTCCGGGGCCAACGTCCTGACTTTC
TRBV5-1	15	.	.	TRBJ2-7	CASSSSDYSSYEQYF	TGCGCCAGCAGCTCATCAGATTATAGCTCCTACGAGCAGTACTTC
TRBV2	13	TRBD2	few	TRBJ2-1	CASTASGIGEQFF	TGTGCCAGCACGGCTAGCGGGATCGGGGAGCAGTTCTTC
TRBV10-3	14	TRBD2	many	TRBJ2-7	CAISPLTSGSEQYF	TGTGCCATCAGTCCTCTCACTAGCGGGAGCGAGCAGTACTTC
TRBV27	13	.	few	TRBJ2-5	CASSSGTFKTQYF	TGTGCCAGCAGTTCCGGGACTTTCAAGACCCAGTACTTC
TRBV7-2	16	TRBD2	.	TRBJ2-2	CASTTSGRRGTGERFF	TGTGCCAGCACGACTAGCGGGAGGAGGGGCACCGGGGAGCGGTTTTTT
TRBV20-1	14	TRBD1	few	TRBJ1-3	CSAVTGASGNTIYF	TGCAGTGCTGTAACAGGGGCATCTGGAAACACCATATATTTT
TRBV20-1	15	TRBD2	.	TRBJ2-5	CSAPPGGEPKETQYF	TGCAGTGCCCCGCCGGGGGGGGAGCCAAAAGAGACCCAGTACTTC
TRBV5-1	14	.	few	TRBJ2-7	CASSLGTPTYEQYF	TGCGCCAGCAGCCTCGGGACTCCTACCTACGAGCAGTACTTC
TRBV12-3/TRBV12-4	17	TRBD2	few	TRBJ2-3	CASSSRPLAGITDTQYF	TGTGCCAGCAGTTCCCGACCTCTAGCGGGGATCACAGATACGCAGTATTTT
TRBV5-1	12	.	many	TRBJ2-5	CASSLDEETQYF	TGTGCCAGCTCACTCGACGAAGAGACCCAGTACTTC
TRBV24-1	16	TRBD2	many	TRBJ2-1	CATSDPRLAGDNEQFF	TGTGCCACCAGTGATCCCCGACTAGCGGGAGACAATGAGCAGTTCTTC
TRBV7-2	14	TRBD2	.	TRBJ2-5	CASRFSGTQETQYF	TGTGCCAGCAGGTTTAGCGGGACCCAAGAGACCCAGTACTTC
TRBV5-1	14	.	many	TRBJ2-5	CASSPGDVGETQYF	TGCGCCAGCAGCCCAGGAGATGTAGGAGAGACCCAGTACTTC
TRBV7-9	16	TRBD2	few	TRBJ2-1	CASSVLGLAGVDEQFF	TGTGCCAGCAGCGTACTAGGACTAGCGGGAGTCGATGAGCAGTTCTTC
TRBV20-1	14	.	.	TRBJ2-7	CSATPTSWAYEQYF	TGCAGTGCTACACCAACTAGCTGGGCCTACGAGCAGTACTTC
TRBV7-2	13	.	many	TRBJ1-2	CASSQTGNYGYTF	TGTGCCAGCAGCCAAACAGGGAACTATGGCTACACCTTC
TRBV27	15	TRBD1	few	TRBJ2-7	CASSLYRDRLYEQYF	TGTGCCAGCAGCCTTTACCGGGACAGGCTCTACGAGCAGTACTTC
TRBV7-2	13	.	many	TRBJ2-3	CASSPRWEDTQYF	TGTGCCAGCAGCCCGAGATGGGAGGATACGCAGTATTTT
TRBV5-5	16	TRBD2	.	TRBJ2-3	CASSRTSGGELDTQYF	TGTGCCAGCAGCCGGACTAGCGGGGGAGAACTTGATACGCAGTATTTT